Listed below are T cell receptor beta chains from one sample, sequenced in a study of shared clonotypes between healthy human individuals. The repertoire was sequenced with immunoSEQ multiplex PCR; TCRdb's copy has only in-frame clones and lacks some. The sample holds roughly 480,000 clones, 79% seen once. The sequenced sample consisted of PBMCs. The source is a middle-aged woman in good health. Some clones in this sample may be carry-over from other donors' samples. Each CDR3 is given with its conserved first and last residue. A D gene is named only where the DNA matches it firmly. Some rows mark clone size as missing; the rest say once, few, many or name a class of expanded clone.

>once|TRBD2|TRBJ2-7|TRBV6-6
CASSTRGTSGRVAQYF
TGTGCCAGCAGTACCCGGGGGACTAGCGGGAGGGTGGCGCAGTACTTC
>NA|NA|TRBJ2-3|TRBV18
CASSPTRGSTDTQYF
TGTGCCAGCTCACCTACAAGAGGGAGCACAGATACGCAGTATTTT
>few|TRBD2|TRBJ2-2|TRBV30
CASRGLAGTGELFF
TGTGCCTCCCGGGGACTAGCGGGCACCGGGGAGCTGTTTTTT
>NA|NA|TRBJ2-1|TRBV6-4
CASSDNAGSYNEQFF
TGTGCCAGCAGTGACAACGCGGGATCCTACAATGAGCAGTTCTTC
>NA|TRBD1|TRBJ2-3|TRBV28
CASTSLQGIDTQYF
TGTGCCAGCACTTCCCTACAGGGGATAGATACGCAGTATTTT
>NA|NA|TRBJ2-5|TRBV5-1
CASSFKVRETQYF
TGCGCCAGCAGCTTTAAGGTACGAGAGACCCAGTACTTC
>NA|TRBD2|TRBJ2-1|TRBV6-6
CASSYSHGGGNNEQFF
TGTGCCAGCAGTTACTCCCATGGGGGGGGGAACAATGAGCAGTTCTTC
>NA|NA|TRBJ2-7|TRBV28
CASRPSGLGNEQYF
TGTGCCAGCAGACCAAGCGGGTTGGGTAACGAGCAGTACTTC
>NA|NA|TRBJ1-5|TRBV10-3
CAIQAGLNQPQHF
TGTGCCATCCAAGCAGGGCTCAATCAGCCCCAGCATTTT
>NA|TRBD1|TRBJ2-6|TRBV28
CASSLGQFSGANVLTF
TGTGCCAGCAGTTTGGGACAGTTCTCTGGGGCCAACGTCCTGACTTTC
>NA|TRBD2|TRBJ2-3|TRBV5-1
CASSLGSLAGDTDTQYF
TGCGCCAGCAGCTTGGGGTCCCTAGCGGGAGACACAGATACGCAGTATTTT
>few|NA|TRBJ1-2|TRBV7-6
CASSLEGWGYTF
TGTGCCAGCAGCTTAGAGGGCTGGGGCTACACCTTC
>NA|TRBD2|TRBJ2-5|TRBV5-6
CASSRLAGVGETQYF
TGTGCCAGCAGCCGATTAGCGGGAGTTGGAGAGACCCAGTACTTC
>NA|TRBD1|TRBJ1-1|TRBV5-1
CASSLSRQGVTEAFF
TGCGCCAGCAGCTTGTCTCGACAGGGGGTCACTGAAGCTTTCTTT
>once|TRBD1|TRBJ2-5|TRBV7-2
CASRFTGEETQYF
TGTGCCAGCAGATTCACAGGGGAAGAGACCCAGTACTTC
>NA|TRBD2|TRBJ2-1|TRBV6-1
CASSEASRLAGYNEQFF
TGTGCCAGCAGTGAAGCCTCGCGACTAGCGGGTTACAATGAGCAGTTCTTC
>many|NA|TRBJ2-3|TRBV21-1
CASIRTSGGTDTQYF
TGTGCCAGCATCCGGACTAGCGGTGGTACAGATACGCAGTATTTT
>NA|NA|TRBJ2-7|TRBV19
CASDQGYEQYF
TGTGCCAGTGACCAGGGCTACGAGCAGTACTTC
>NA|TRBD1|TRBJ2-2|TRBV4-2
CASSQDRGNTGELFF
TGTGCCAGCAGCCAGGACAGGGGGAACACCGGGGAGCTGTTTTTT
>NA|TRBD1|TRBJ1-4|TRBV11-2
CASSLGTGGEKLFF
TGTGCCAGCAGCTTAGGGACAGGGGGTGAAAAACTGTTTTTT
>NA|NA|TRBJ1-2|TRBV30
CAWASGSGNYGYTF
TGTGCCTGGGCCTCCGGGTCCGGAAACTATGGCTACACCTTC
>NA|TRBD2|TRBJ2-7|TRBV19
CASQTLAGGAYEQYF
TGTGCCAGTCAGACCCTAGCGGGGGGAGCCTACGAGCAGTACTTC
>NA|NA|TRBJ1-2|TRBV28
CASKLSEGVGYTF
TGTGCCAGCAAGTTATCTGAGGGGGTTGGCTACACCTTC
>NA|NA|TRBJ2-1|TRBV5-1
CASSLAGGGTNEQFF
TGCGCCAGCAGCCTCGCTGGAGGAGGAACCAATGAGCAGTTCTTC
>few|NA|TRBJ1-1|TRBV5-1
CASSPTTNTEAFF
TGCGCCAGCAGCCCCACCACGAACACTGAAGCTTTCTTT
>NA|NA|TRBJ2-7|TRBV2
CASTGGRDYEQYF
TGTGCCAGCACCGGGGGCAGGGACTACGAGCAGTACTTC
>NA|TRBD2|TRBJ2-1|TRBV28
CASSLRGSQVDEQFF
TGTGCCAGCAGTTTACGCGGGAGTCAAGTCGATGAGCAGTTCTTC
>NA|NA|TRBJ2-1|TRBV9
CASSVGSGEQFF
TGTGCCAGCAGCGTAGGGAGCGGGGAGCAGTTCTTC
>NA|NA|TRBJ2-7|TRBV4-1
CASSQDGATERKVEQYF
TGCGCCAGCAGCCAAGATGGGGCGACAGAGAGGAAGGTCGAGCAGTACTTC
>NA|TRBD2|TRBJ2-7|TRBV6-5
CASSRSGGGSYEQYF
TGTGCCAGCAGCCGATCGGGGGGAGGGTCCTACGAGCAGTACTTC
>NA|NA|TRBJ1-4|TRBV27
CASGVWVGEKLFF
TGTGCCAGCGGGGTGTGGGTCGGGGAAAAACTGTTTTTT
>NA|TRBD2|TRBJ2-1|TRBV28
CASSFVGTSDNEQFF
TGTGCCAGCAGTTTCGTCGGGACTAGCGACAATGAGCAGTTCTTC
>NA|TRBD1|TRBJ1-6|TRBV25-1
CASSDHRQGDNSPLHF
TGTGCCAGCAGTGACCATCGACAGGGGGATAATTCACCCCTCCACTTT
>once|NA|TRBJ1-1|TRBV10-3
CAISEFYAAFF
TGTGCCATCAGTGAGTTTTATGCAGCTTTCTTT
>NA|TRBD1|TRBJ2-5|TRBV7-8
CASRRTGGLIPETQYF
TGTGCCAGCAGACGGACAGGGGGTCTTATCCCAGAGACCCAGTACTTC
>NA|TRBD2|TRBJ2-1|TRBV5-6
CASTEEGAGGSFF
TGTGCCAGCACCGAAGAAGGCGCGGGAGGGTCGTTCTTC
>NA|NA|TRBJ2-5|TRBV5-1
CASSATGGIPYQETQYF
TGCGCCAGCAGCGCGACAGGAGGCATCCCGTACCAAGAGACCCAGTACTTC
>NA|NA|TRBJ2-7|TRBV25-1
CASSEGGPGYF
TGTGCCAGCAGTGAAGGGGGGCCAGGGTACTTC
>NA|TRBD2|TRBJ2-1|TRBV19
CASSKTSGRWNEQFF
TGTGCCAGTAGTAAGACTAGCGGGAGATGGAATGAGCAGTTCTTC
>NA|NA|TRBJ2-3|TRBV5-1
CASSTEVTQYF
TGCGCCAGCAGCACAGAGGTTACGCAGTATTTT
>NA|NA|TRBJ2-3|TRBV5-1
CASSLVGGEGTDTQYF
TGCGCCAGCAGCTTGGTCGGCGGGGAGGGCACAGATACGCAGTATTTT
>NA|TRBD2|TRBJ2-3|TRBV11-2
CASSFSGRVGDTQYF
TGTGCCAGCAGCTTTAGCGGGAGAGTCGGGGATACGCAGTATTTT
>NA|TRBD2|TRBJ2-7|TRBV30
CAWMGGAEQYF
TGTGCCTGGATGGGAGGGGCCGAGCAGTACTTC
>NA|NA|TRBJ2-1|TRBV27
CASSLMSPSDNEQFF
TGTGCCAGCAGTTTAATGTCCCCGTCTGACAATGAGCAGTTCTTC
>NA|NA|TRBJ2-7|TRBV5-1
CASSPGEFASEQYF
TGTGCCAGCAGCCCCGGGGAGTTTGCCTCCGAGCAGTACTTC